The rows below give T cell receptor beta chains drawn from one sample of a study of PD-L1 blockade in urothelial cancer. Generated by immunoSEQ multiplex PCR, the TCRdb table keeps only in-frame clones and is missing some. The sample includes 35,000 to 40,000 clones, less than 90% of them seen just once. Material: PBMCs, obtained around atezolizumab (anti-PD-L1) treatment. These receptors all come from a man aged 55 to 70 with urothelial cancer. The conserved cysteine and the conserved F or W are not part of the CDR3 here. Clone size, where shown, is once, few, many, or a class for clones that have expanded.

CDR3 length | clone size | J gene | V gene | CDR3 protein
16 | - | TRBJ2-7 | TRBV30 | AWSDTDSLSGTNYEQY
12 | - | TRBJ1-2 | TRBV6-5 | ASSDRVTYNGYT
16 | - | TRBJ2-7 | TRBV5-1 | ASSLDSSGTARSYEQY
14 | - | TRBJ2-1 | TRBV29-1 | SVGAVAGGPYNEQF
13 | - | TRBJ1-2 | TRBV25-1 | ASSQGPGANYGYT
9 | - | TRBJ1-2 | TRBV2 | ASRQGYGYT
14 | - | TRBJ2-2 | TRBV5-6 | ASSLWTSGSTGELF
14 | - | TRBJ2-5 | TRBV15 | ATSRAGTYLGETQY
13 | - | TRBJ2-4 | TRBV30 | AWTPGLVAKNIQY
12 | - | TRBJ2-5 | TRBV18 | ASSPRQGKETQY
14 | - | TRBJ2-3 | TRBV5-1 | ASSLYETPTADTQY
13 | - | TRBJ2-2 | TRBV4-3 | ASSHRTDSTGELF
11 | once | TRBJ1-2 | TRBV6-1 | ASSEARAAGYT
13 | - | TRBJ1-1 | TRBV5-1 | ASSVGDSVNTEAF
10 | - | TRBJ2-7 | TRBV4-1 | ASSRGFYEQY
14 | - | TRBJ2-5 | TRBV19 | ASSGRLAGVQETQY
9 | once | TRBJ2-3 | TRBV5-8 | ASSPGMSQY
11 | - | TRBJ1-1 | TRBV30 | AWSTGWNTEAF
12 | - | TRBJ1-1 | TRBV5-6 | ASRQQGATTEAF
13 | - | TRBJ2-1 | TRBV5-6 | ASSLAGFNYNEQF
13 | - | TRBJ1-3 | TRBV6-5 | ASSTTASSGNTIY
12 | - | TRBJ2-5 | TRBV19 | ASRMTGVGETQY
12 | once | TRBJ1-6 | TRBV2 | ASIFESYNSPLH
13 | - | TRBJ1-4 | TRBV30 | AWNPLGQPNEKLF
13 | - | TRBJ1-6 | TRBV25-1 | ASRVQGSYNSPLH
11 | - | TRBJ1-2 | TRBV18 | ASSPGENYGYT
10 | - | TRBJ2-1 | TRBV18 | ASSPANNEQF
13 | - | TRBJ2-5 | TRBV7-6 | ASSLEPGEGETQY
13 | - | TRBJ1-2 | TRBV27 | ASSLSPQGSYGYT
12 | - | TRBJ1-6 | TRBV18 | ASSLGTVNSPLH
11 | - | TRBJ2-7 | TRBV11-3 | ASSRHSRGEQY
13 | - | TRBJ2-2 | TRBV25-1 | APSGGTGGPGELF
13 | - | TRBJ1-5 | TRBV9 | ASAPGQGVSNPQH
13 | - | TRBJ2-2 | TRBV5-1 | ASSSTSGNTGELF
13 | - | TRBJ2-7 | TRBV6-6 | ATIPVGQGAYEQY
13 | - | TRBJ2-1 | TRBV21-1 | ASSHIHHSDNEQF
15 | - | TRBJ1-4 | TRBV5-1 | ASSMRDRGTTNEKLF
14 | - | TRBJ1-3 | TRBV27 | ASSSSGGASGNTIY
12 | - | TRBJ2-7 | TRBV14 | ASSQGRAGHEQY
12 | once | TRBJ1-2 | TRBV6-1 | ASQPRGYDYGYT
14 | once | TRBJ2-2 | TRBV5-4 | ATNREATPNTGELF
13 | - | TRBJ1-6 | TRBV30 | AWSSTTTGGAPLH
13 | - | TRBJ1-1 | TRBV7-2 | ASSFYGGMNTEAF
13 | - | TRBJ2-3 | TRBV5-1 | ASSLAGDGTDTQY
13 | - | TRBJ2-1 | TRBV5-1 | ASSLGVAGDPGRF